What follows are 25 T cell receptor beta chains derived from one specimen sequenced in a study of blood T cells in healthy people across ages. A sample-barcoded 5' primer and a J-beta primer mix were used in a second PCR of about 7 to 12 cycles. Each CDR3 protein gets one entry after TCRdb re-called the 5' RACE reads with MiXCR. Among roughly 1,500,000 distinct CDR3 sequences listed, about 31% were seen once. Sequencing was performed on blood. All receptors derive from a woman under 40 in good health.

The rearrangement uses TRBV7-2 and TRBJ2-4, with TRBD2 matching over 9 bases. With 1 base clipped from V and 13 bases from J, the junction kept 17 bases outside the gene matches. CDR1 SGHTA and CDR2 FQGNSA come from the germline V gene. The CDR3 contains 17 residues. CDR3 in amino acids: CASSLGVAGATTNEQYF. In DNA, the CDR3 is TGTGCCAGCAGCTTAGGGGTAGCGGGGGCGACTACAAATGAGCAGTACTTC.

The sample holds a few counts of this clonotype. The rearrangement joins TRBV21-1 to TRBJ2-3; TRBD2 was called by the table and not checked on the DNA. TRBV21-1 represents a pseudogene. The CDR3 loop spans 15 amino acids. CDR3 bases: TGTGCCAGCAGCCTATATGGGACTAATCGGAATACGCAGTATTTT. It codes for CASSLYGTNRNTQYF.

This clonotype showed up just a few times. CDR3 residues: CASRATSGDYNEQFF. The DNA of the CDR3 is TGTGCCAGCAGGGCGACTAGCGGGGATTACAATGAGCAGTTCTTC. This chain uses TRBV6-5 with TRBJ2-1; 11 bases fit TRBD2. This CDR3 has 15 residues. Germline loops: CDR1 MNHEY, CDR2 SVGAGI. V lost 6 bases to trimming and J lost 4 bases; unmatched junction nucleotides: 5.

This clonotype was detected ten times or more. This CDR3 is CASSHQTALNYGYTF. The CDR3 DNA reads as TGCGCCAGCAGCCATCAGACGGCCTTAAACTATGGCTACACCTTC. The chain combines TRBV4-1 with TRBJ1-2; D unclear. Trimming shortened V by 3 bases and J by 2 bases, and 13 bases separated the two germline ends. CDR1 MGHRA and CDR2 YSYEKL come from the germline V gene. There are 15 residues in the CDR3.

This chain connects TRBV7-9 to TRBJ2-1, with D maybe TRBD1 (6 bases). The germline V and J ends were trimmed by 2 bases and 9 bases, with 8 bases remaining between them. This CDR3 has 12 residues. Germline values: CDR1 SEHNR, CDR2 FQNEAQ (reference sequence). Written as DNA, the CDR3 is TGTGCCAGCAGCTTAACAGGGCCTGAGCAGTTCTTC. It is translated as CASSLTGPEQFF. The variable domain in full, completed from reference TRBV7-9 and TRBJ2-1, reads DTGVSQNPRHKITKRGQNVTFRCDPISEHNRLYWYRQTLGQGPEFLTYFQNEAQLEKSRLLSDRFSAERPKGSFSTLEIQRTEQGDSAMYLCASSLTGPEQFFGPGTRLTVL.

The chain employs TRBV20-1 and TRBJ1-2; 10 bases line up with TRBD1. The CDR3 is 12 amino acids. Looked up from germline, CDR1 is DFQATT and CDR2 is SNEGSKA (reference sequence). For the CDR3, the DNA is TGCAGCGGGACAGGGGATAACTATGGCTACACCTTC. Translating it yields CSGTGDNYGYTF.

This sequence joins TRBV29-1 and TRBJ1-1, with 8 bases identical to TRBD1. This CDR3 is 16 amino acids long. V was clipped by 6 bases and J by 4 bases; unmatched bases: 16. The germline V gene encodes CDR1 SQVTM and CDR2 ANQGSEA. CDR3 in amino acids: CSVTGGDRGDPTEAFF. CDR3 coding DNA: TGCAGCGTCACTGGGGGCGACAGGGGCGACCCCACTGAAGCTTTCTTT.

The genes are TRBV4-1 and TRBJ2-6; D perhaps matches TRBD2 (5 bases). V lost 3 bases, J lost 0 bases, and 15 bases lay in between. This CDR3 comprises 18 residues. The germline V gene encodes CDR1 MGHRA and CDR2 YSYEKL. As DNA, the CDR3 is TGCGCCAGCAGCCAGCCCCCGGGGTGGACCTCTGGGGCCAACGTCCTGACTTTC. Translating gives CASSQPPGWTSGANVLTF.

Points on this clonotype: One end of the junction does not line up with germline, which may come from a read error. This sequence joins TRBV15 and TRBJ2-5; TRBD1 matches 7 bases. In germline, CDR1 is LNHNV, CDR2 YYDKDF (reference sequence). CDR3 length equals 13 residues. This CDR3 reads CATSRLQGETQNF. The CDR3 DNA reads TGTGCCACCAGCAGACTCCAGGGGGAGACCCAGAACTTC. Filled out from reference TRBV15 and TRBJ2-5, the complete variable domain reads DAMVIQNPRYQVTQFGKPVTLSCSQTLNHNVMYWYQQKSSQAPKLLFHYYDKDFNNEADTPDNFQSRRPNTSFCFLDIRSPGLGDTAMYLCATSRLQGETQNFGPGTRLLVL.

This clonotype was detected only a few times. The V call is TRBV27, the J call TRBJ2-7; 11 nucleotides align to TRBD2. Germline-derived CDR1 and CDR2 are MNHEY and SMNVEV (reference sequence). After removal of 3 bases from V and 3 bases from J, the junction contained 10 bases not matched to a gene. The CDR3 length is 17 residues. The DNA of the CDR3 is TGTGCCAGCAGTTTTTCGTCCGGGACTAGCGGCCTCTACGAGCAGTACTTC. This encodes CASSFSSGTSGLYEQYF.

The chain employs TRBV24-1 and TRBJ2-1, with 9 bases identical to TRBD2. The CDR3 is made up of 17 amino acids. CDR1 and CDR2 from the germline V gene are KGHDR and SFDVKD. Trimming cost V 6 bases and J 0 bases; bases outside gene matches: 8. The CDR3 DNA follows: TGTGCCACCAGTAGGGCGGGGGGGGAAAGCTCCTACAATGAGCAGTTCTTC. It translates to CATSRAGGESSYNEQFF.

The chain joins TRBV5-1 to TRBJ2-3; 7 nucleotides line up with TRBD1. V shed 8 bases, J shed 1 base, and the junction held 10 bases outside the gene matches. This CDR3 spans 15 amino acids. CDR1 SGHRS and CDR2 YFSETQ come from the germline V gene. The CDR3 region has the DNA TGCGCCAGTCCCAAGGGGGCACCTGGCACAGATACGCAGTATTTT. It translates to CASPKGAPGTDTQYF.

The J gene is TRBJ1-2, the V gene TRBV27; D is ambiguous. The CDR3 is made up of 13 amino acids. V was pared by 5 bases and J by 4 bases, with 11 bases between. Germline V gene data show CDR1 as MNHEY and CDR2 as SMNVEV (reference sequence). The CDR3 DNA follows: TGTGCCAGCAGTCTGACGCATAGCTATGGCTACACCTTC. The encoded protein is CASSLTHSYGYTF.

This clonotype was seen only a few times. J is TRBJ2-3 and V is TRBV10-1; D perhaps matches TRBD2 (6 bases). The V end was cut by 9 bases, the J end by 5 bases, with 15 bases between. CDR3 length equals 13 residues. Germline V gene data show CDR1 as WNHNN and CDR2 as SYGVQD (reference sequence). In DNA form, the CDR3 reads TGCGCCAGTACTATGAGGAGGGAAGATACGCAGTATTTT. This gives the protein CASTMRREDTQYF.

The V call is TRBV28, the J call TRBJ2-3, with 12 bases aligning to TRBD1. With 7 bases clipped from V and 2 bases from J, the junction kept 10 bases outside the gene matches. This CDR3 region has 17 residues. Germline-derived CDR1 and CDR2 are MDHEN and SYDVKM. The CDR3 sequence is CASTLLPGQGATDTQYF. The CDR3 region has the DNA TGTGCCAGCACCCTCCTTCCGGGACAGGGGGCCACAGATACGCAGTATTTT.

The CDR3 reads CSAKDFPAGEGTQYF. The CDR3 DNA sequence: TGCAGTGCTAAGGATTTTCCAGCGGGGGAGGGGACCCAGTACTTC. This chain links TRBV20-1 with TRBJ2-5; 8 bases are shared with TRBD2. This CDR3 contains 15 residues. Germline trimming cut 4 bases from V and 7 bases from J; bases unmatched to any gene: 14. The germline V gene encodes CDR1 DFQATT and CDR2 SNEGSKA (reference sequence).

The chain has TRBV6-1 and TRBJ2-3; 7 nucleotides align to TRBD2. The germline V gene encodes CDR1 MNHNS and CDR2 SASEGT. J was trimmed by 8 bases and V by 3 bases; bases with no gene match: 8. The CDR3 runs to 14 residues. The CDR3 is CASSDTAGVGTQYF. DNA for the CDR3: TGTGCCAGCAGTGACACGGCGGGAGTGGGTACGCAGTATTTT.

This clonotype was detected only once. Mismatch with germline at one junction end may stem from a read error. The chain joins TRBV27 to TRBJ2-3; 14 bases agree with TRBD2. There are 16 residues in the CDR3. Germline V gene sequence: CDR1 MNHEY, CDR2 SMNVEV (reference sequence). In DNA form, the CDR3 reads TGTGCCGGCAGTCCCCGACTAGCGGGAGGGCCAGATACGCAGTATTTT. Translation gives CAGSPRLAGGPDTQYF.

This chain joins TRBV21-1 and TRBJ2-4; TRBD1 is the table's D call and was not checked against the DNA. The J call could be wrong; TRBJ2-5 is a better fit for the DNA end. TRBV21-1 is labeled a pseudogene. This CDR3 contains 13 residues. The CDR3 DNA reads as TGTGCCAGCAGCAAAGGCGACAGGGAGACCCAGTACTTC. Translation: CASSKGDRETQYF.

At least ten counts were recorded for this clonotype. The chain has TRBV29-1 and TRBJ2-7; the D gene could be TRBD1 or TRBD2 (5 bases each). V gave up 7 bases and J gave up 1 base, with 11 bases separating them. The CDR3 covers 12 residues. From germline, CDR1 is SQVTM and CDR2 ANQGSEA. The CDR3 sequence: CSGGEGSYEQYF. CDR3 nucleotide sequence: TGCAGCGGGGGAGAGGGGTCCTACGAGCAGTACTTC.

This chain uses TRBV6-1 with TRBJ2-2, with 8 bases identical to TRBD2. V lost 6 bases and J lost 5; bases outside the gene matches: 5. The germline gives CDR1 MNHNS, CDR2 SASEGT. This CDR3 contains 14 residues. The chain's CDR3 is CASRPGGYTGELFF. In nucleotides, the CDR3 is TGTGCCAGCAGGCCGGGAGGGTATACCGGGGAGCTGTTTTTT.

The sample holds a few counts of this clonotype. The V and J genes are TRBV9 and TRBJ2-1; the D is unclear. The V gene's germline CDR1 is SGDLS and CDR2 YYNGEE. The CDR3 contains 13 residues. The ends were cut back, 3 bases at V and 9 bases at J, with 13 bases in the middle. The CDR3 DNA reads as TGTGCCAGCAGCGCACGTCTGGCGGTTGAGCAGTTCTTC. Translated: CASSARLAVEQFF.

The chain carries TRBV3-1 and TRBJ1-2; maybe TRBD1 (5 bases). Germline V CDR1 and CDR2: LGHDT, YNNKEL (reference sequence). The CDR3 covers 15 residues. V was trimmed by 0 bases and J by 4 bases, leaving 12 bases between them. The CDR3 nucleotides are TGTGCCAGCAGCCAAGATCTTGGGGCCAGCTATGGCTACACCTTC. It specifies CASSQDLGASYGYTF.

The chain is built from TRBV27 and TRBJ1-2; D is ambiguous. The CDR3 runs to 16 residues. V was trimmed by 2 bases and J by 0 bases, leaving 13 bases between them. CDR1 and CDR2 from the germline V gene are MNHEY and SMNVEV (reference sequence). CDR3 region: CASSLMYSVANYGYTF. The CDR3 coding sequence is TGTGCCAGCAGTTTAATGTATAGCGTTGCTAACTATGGCTACACCTTC.

This clonotype was counted between two and nine times. The chain recombines TRBV15 with TRBJ2-1; D is possibly TRBD1 (5 bases). Germline V gene sequence: CDR1 LNHNV, CDR2 YYDKDF (reference sequence). V was pared by 5 bases and J by 7 bases, with 6 bases between. This CDR3 is 11 amino acids long. CDR3 residues: CATSGANEQFF. In nucleotides, the CDR3 is TGTGCCACCAGCGGGGCTAATGAGCAGTTCTTC.